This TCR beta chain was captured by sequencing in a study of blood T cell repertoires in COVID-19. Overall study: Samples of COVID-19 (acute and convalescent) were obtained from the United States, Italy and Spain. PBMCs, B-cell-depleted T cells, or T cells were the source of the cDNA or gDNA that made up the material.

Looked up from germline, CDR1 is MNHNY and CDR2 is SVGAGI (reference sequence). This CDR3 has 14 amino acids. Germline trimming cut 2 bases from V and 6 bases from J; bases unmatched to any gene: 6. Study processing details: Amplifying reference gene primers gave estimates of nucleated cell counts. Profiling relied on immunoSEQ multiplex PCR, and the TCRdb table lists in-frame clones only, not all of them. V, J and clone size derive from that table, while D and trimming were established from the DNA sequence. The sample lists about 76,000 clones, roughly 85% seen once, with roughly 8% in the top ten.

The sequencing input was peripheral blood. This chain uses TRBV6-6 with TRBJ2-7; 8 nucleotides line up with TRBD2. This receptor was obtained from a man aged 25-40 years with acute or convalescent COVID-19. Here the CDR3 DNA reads TGTGCCAGCAGTTACGGGACTAGTGAGGTCGAGCAGTACTTC. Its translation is CASSYGTSEVEQYF.